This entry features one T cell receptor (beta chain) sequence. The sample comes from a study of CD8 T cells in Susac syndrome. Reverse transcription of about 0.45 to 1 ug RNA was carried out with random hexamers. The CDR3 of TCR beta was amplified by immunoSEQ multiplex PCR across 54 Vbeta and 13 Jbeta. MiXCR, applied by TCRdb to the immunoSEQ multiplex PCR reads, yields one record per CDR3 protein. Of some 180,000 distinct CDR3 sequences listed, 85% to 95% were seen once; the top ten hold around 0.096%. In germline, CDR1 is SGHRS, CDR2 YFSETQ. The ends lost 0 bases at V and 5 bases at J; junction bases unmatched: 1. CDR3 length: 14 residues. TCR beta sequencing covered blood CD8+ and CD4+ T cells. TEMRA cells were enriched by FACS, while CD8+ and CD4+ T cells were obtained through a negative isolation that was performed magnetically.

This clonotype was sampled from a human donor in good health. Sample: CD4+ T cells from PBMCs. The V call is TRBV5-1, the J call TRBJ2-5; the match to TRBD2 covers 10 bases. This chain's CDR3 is CASSLELAGETQYF. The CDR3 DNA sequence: TGCGCCAGCAGCTTGGAACTAGCGGGGGAGACCCAGTACTTC.